This T cell receptor (beta chain) was retrieved from a study of cytomegalovirus exposure and HLA in healthy donors (dated by TCRdb to between 2016 and 2019). Some background on the complete study: In an earlier analysis of several hundred of the donors, under 300 Gb of sequence data and approximately 120 million unique TCR beta sequences from 180 million or so T cells were reported. Approximately 300 gigabases of sequencing data and about 92 million unique TCR sequences made up an early release that covered several hundred HLA-typed donors. Of the 300 to 500 genotyped donors, 80% to 90% were placed in the genetic ancestry cluster associated with self-reported Caucasian donors. The aim of the study was to test whether cataloging public T cell receptors could identify signatures of past pathogen exposure. The T cell repertoires of some 670 subjects were profiled by immunosequencing and related to cytomegalovirus serostatus. Along with the approximately 650-subject first cohort, a separate validation cohort of 120 different subjects was used. To predict cytomegalovirus infection status, the study brought together high-throughput TCR immunosequencing, statistical association of individual TCRs with disease status, and machine learning. A later analysis re-analyzed previously published TCR beta repertoires from approximately 670 donors and added high-resolution HLA genotyping to study TCR occurrence patterns. Rather than drawing on any new phenotypic data, the later analysis identified candidate immune exposures from TCR beta sequences and the way those sequences occurred across donors. An earlier analysis of some 500 of the donors applied high-throughput TCR beta sequencing to assess whether each TCR beta V gene segment acted as functional or pseudogenic. Alongside the repertoire data, information on donor age, sex, ethnicity and CMV serostatus was compiled. Genome-wide SNP genotypes for about 65% of the 666 donors were used in a later genetic analysis, which treated that subset as a discovery cohort. Every discovery cohort repertoire had been produced on one sequencing platform. Class I and class II HLA loci were covered by the typing at four-digit resolution. The number of typed donors differed by locus: 629-630 for A, B, C, DRB1 and DQB1; 522 for DQA1; some 590 for DPA1; and some 470 for DPB1. Because of strong linkage in the cohort, four or five DR-DQ haplotypes were treated as single units for association and clustering. Among some 400 genotyped donors of the cohort, an average of about 220,000 unique TCR beta nucleotide sequences was sequenced per donor, of which roughly 17% were non-productive.

The cohort was made up of roughly 670 healthy bone marrow donors. At the time of sampling, every cohort member was nominally healthy, though immune exposures that went unrecorded were likely present. The donor tested CMV seropositive and was one of the 289 seropositive cohort members. A peripheral blood sample was collected from each donor, and TCR beta sequencing was performed on peripheral blood mononuclear cells. Genomic DNA extraction from the blood cell samples was performed with the Qiagen DNeasy Blood Extraction Kit. Summary of the overall study and its limitations: Because counts were too low, 15 or so rarely observed V segments, including chromosome 9 orphons, were excluded from the earlier analysis of some 540 of the donors. A further reported finding was that TCR beta sequences accurately predicted the HLA-A and HLA-B alleles for most subjects in the first cohort. Immune exposure information for the cohort was limited to CMV serostatus. Correlated functional status among segregating V segments might be attributable to linkage disequilibrium, but an unknown experimental factor could not be ruled out. The cohort was sequenced for TCR beta chains only, and without alpha or paired-chain data the features that could be detected were limited. Because HLA typing was unavailable for some donors at each locus, only the typed subset was used in association tests. It was suggested by the authors that the approach could potentially be generalized to other disease states and immunological phenotypes. In the study, around 150 TCR beta chains were listed as associated with cytomegalovirus. In vitro tests confirmed that three of the cytomegalovirus-associated TCR beta chains recognize cytomegalovirus antigens. Specific HLA alleles were associated with around 18,000 TCR beta sequences at a false discovery rate of 0.05 in a later analysis. In a later genetic analysis, a missense DCLRE1C variant was associated with V-gene and J-gene trimming of TCR beta chains, and the association was replicated in an independent cohort. In an earlier analysis of 450 to 750 of the donors, most TCR beta V segments appeared in productive rearrangements about 87% or about 30% of the time, broadly matching IMGT annotations. A later analysis found that HLA-associated TCR beta chains were more clonally expanded and had lower generation probabilities than equally common non-associated chains. Presence/absence analyses assumed roughly uniform sequencing depth across donors, an assumption that may not hold. In a later genetic analysis, fewer N-insertions in productive TCRs were reported among donors in an Asian-associated ancestry cluster than the approximately 670-donor mean. Because the 87-base-pair reads could not distinguish some IMGT-functional V segments, including TRBV6-2 and TRBV6-3, those segments were excluded. In a later analysis, the rate of TCR association differed among HLA loci, with DRB1 alleles having the most associated TCRs and HLA-C alleles having the fewest. In both the original and validation cohorts, the classifier was reported to diagnose cytomegalovirus status with high specificity and sensitivity. A later analysis found that most CMV-associated TCR beta chains appeared HLA-restricted, with HLA associations seemingly driven largely by CMV exposure. The sequencing pipeline was judged likely to have produced a cluster of highly shared sequence variants as a technical artifact. Across donors, most TCR sequences were observed very rarely, whereas some public TCRs were present in many individuals. When HLA alleles, especially DR and DQ, strongly co-occurred, TCR associations were difficult to assign to individual alleles. A later analysis reported that several top co-occurrence clusters appeared linked to parvovirus B19, influenza, CMV and Epstein-Barr virus.

Libraries were constructed by the immunoSEQ multiplex PCR assay. For the multiplex PCR, a mixture combining 60 forward primers for TCR Vbeta segments and 13 reverse primers for TCR Jbeta segments was used. The CDR3 region of rearranged TCR beta genes was amplified from genomic DNA by a multiplex PCR assay. On the Illumina HiSeq System, the amplified TCR beta libraries were sequenced as 87-base-pair reads. Processing in the source paper ran as follows. A later analysis counted about 80 million unique TCR beta chains across the 550 to 750 repertoires, and roughly 9.9 million of these chains were shared by at least two donors. Raw reads were error-corrected and collapsed into unique sequences with a nearest-neighbor algorithm that merged closely related sequences to remove PCR and sequencing errors. V, D and J gene segments were assigned by aligning CDR3 sequences to IMGT reference sequences. For a sequence to be retained, a match of at least six nucleotides was required to both a V gene segment and a J gene segment. A rearrangement counted as productive if the CDR3 had no stop codons and remained in frame with V and J, and every other rearrangement counted as non-productive. CDR3 was defined by IMGT convention, running from the second conserved V-encoded cysteine to the conserved J-encoded phenylalanine. The earlier analysis of fewer than 700 of the donors excluded sequences that lacked an unambiguous match to a single V gene segment. An earlier analysis of a few hundred of the donors called V segments functional above 56.7% productive rearrangements and segregating when the between-donor standard deviation exceeded 5%. A statistical classification framework was built for diagnosing cytomegalovirus status from the catalog of TCR beta chain sequences. In a later analysis, V and J genes were assigned by comparing TCR nucleotide sequences against IMGT/GENE-DB human TR gene sequences. The TCRdist pipeline was used in a later analysis to assign CDR3 sequences and most-parsimonious VDJ recombination scenarios. In a later analysis, each TCR beta chain was defined by its CDR3 amino acid sequence together with its V-gene family, and reads lacking a unique V-gene family were excluded. A later analysis removed nearly 600 highly shared, low-generation-probability nucleotide sequences to deal with suspected cross-contamination and a sequencing artifact. For each public chain, a later analysis derived a clonal expansion index from normalized ranks of inferred template counts within each repertoire. In a later analysis, generation probabilities were computed with a VDJ recombination model fitted to out-of-frame rearrangements, and the resulting probabilities were checked against IGoR. Hypergeometric tests were used in a later analysis to score TCR-TCR, TCR-HLA and TCR-CMV co-occurrence, with a repertoire-size bias correction applied to the TCR pairs. In a later analysis, false discovery rates were estimated by permuting HLA or CMV assignments 20 times. A later analysis grouped co-occurring TCRs with DBSCAN, adding TCRdist sequence similarity when clustering within HLA-allele-positive subsets. For co-occurrence clustering, repertoires with fewer than 30,000 or more than 120,000 public chains were excluded, along with about five repertoires with anomalous nucleotide sharing. Drawn from immuneACCESS, this table holds only the in-frame rearrangements with V and J called that TCRdb kept. Clones are partly lost; checked studies trace under half to an unresolved V gene and leave the rest unexplained. V and J calls and clone size come straight from that table; D and trimming were deduced from the DNA. This sample gives about 130,000 clones in total; approximately 78% of them show up just once. Roughly a tenth of the sample is held by the ten biggest clonotypes.

With respect to this clone: This receptor's antigen is unknown. No much larger clone exists at a distance of one base, and base qualities are not known.

From V the trimming removes 5 bases and from J it removes 7 bases, while the gene matches leave 7 bases of the junction unaccounted for. The germline V gene supplies CDR1 MNHEY and CDR2 SVGAGI. From its cysteine to its phenylalanine, the CDR3 spans 14 amino acids. This entry keeps only the CDR3 DNA: 42 bases, framed from base 1. The rearranged segments are TRBV6-5 and TRBJ1-5; TRBD1 matches 8 bases in the middle. The specimen sequenced was PBMCs. The receptor was derived from a man aged 30 to 45 in good health and CMV-seropositive. CDR3 reads: CASSDRDRLQPQHF. The DNA reads as follows: TGTGCCAGCAGTGACCGGGACAGGTTGCAGCCCCAGCATTTT.